These 10 T cell receptor beta chains came from one sample sequenced in a study of radiation and T cells in renal cell carcinoma. The assay was immunoSEQ multiplex PCR, and TCRdb's table has in-frame clones only and misses some. The sample records tens of thousands of clones, 75% to 90% being singletons. Time point specified: blood 2 weeks post-SBRT. Treatment indicated: 15 Gy SBRT to primary tumor, nephrectomy 4 weeks later. This material consisted of blood, taken from a patient whose treatment included radiotherapy and nephrectomy. Every receptor here comes from a woman aged 70-85 years with renal cell carcinoma.

This clone was picked up a small number of times. Other DNA sequences from this sample encode an identical CDR3 as well. The chain combines TRBV11-3 with TRBJ1-1, with D unresolved. The CDR3 runs to 13 residues. Germline assignment: CDR1 SGHNT and CDR2 YENEEA. The V gene lost 0 bases and the J gene lost 1 base, with 3 bases spanning the gap. The CDR3 bases are TGTGCCAGCAGCTTAGATGCGAACACTGAAGCTTTCTTT. The encoded protein is CASSLDANTEAFF.

The chain has TRBV7-2 and TRBJ1-2; D unclear. The CDR3 spans 14 residues. Germline CDR1 reads SGHTA; CDR2 reads FQGNSA. V gave up 2 bases and J gave up 4 bases, with 11 bases separating them. CDR3 DNA: TGTGCCAGCAGCTTAATAAGGGAACCCTATGGCTACACCTTC. Protein: CASSLIREPYGYTF.

V usage is TRBV5-1 and J usage is TRBJ1-1; 9 bases match TRBD1. The trim removed 3 bases at V and 1 base at J, leaving 1 base unmatched. The CDR3 runs to 14 residues. In germline, CDR1 is SGHRS, CDR2 YFSETQ. The DNA for the CDR3 is TGCGCCAGCAGCTCACAGGGGGCGAACACTGAAGCTTTCTTT. This gives the protein CASSSQGANTEAFF.

The chain links TRBV27 to TRBJ2-1, with 9 bases lining up with TRBD1. The CDR3 contains 15 residues. V lost 2 bases to trimming and J lost 2 bases; unmatched junction nucleotides: 1. Per germline, CDR1 MNHEY and CDR2 SMNVEV (reference sequence). CDR3 sequence reads: CASSLTGGAYNEQFF. Here the CDR3 DNA reads TGTGCCAGCAGTTTAACAGGGGGCGCCTACAATGAGCAGTTCTTC.

The chain combines TRBV12-5 with TRBJ1-4, with D hard to call. Trimming left V 7 bases short and J 7 bases short, with 19 bases between. This CDR3 is built from 15 residues. Germline V gene sequence: CDR1 LGHNT, CDR2 FRNRAP. DNA of the CDR3: TGTGCTAGTGCCCCCCGGGGAGGAGGGAGTGAAAAACTGTTTTTT. It yields the protein CASAPRGGGSEKLFF.

The V and J genes are TRBV5-4 and TRBJ2-2, with D possibly matching TRBD1 (6 bases). V gave up 4 bases and J gave up 6 bases, with 10 bases separating them. Looked up from germline, CDR1 is SGHNT and CDR2 is YYREEE (reference sequence). There are 13 residues in the CDR3. In DNA form, the CDR3 reads TGTGCCAGCAGCAGAGGACAGTCCGGGGAGCTGTTTTTT. Translated, it gives CASSRGQSGELFF.

V is TRBV27 and J is TRBJ1-5, with D tentatively TRBD1 (5 bases). The CDR3 totals 15 residues. V dropped 0 bases and J dropped 4 bases, with 10 bases sitting between them. In germline, CDR1 is MNHEY, CDR2 SMNVEV (reference sequence). The CDR3, as DNA: TGTGCCAGCAGTTTATCCCTCGGGGGGAATCAGCCCCAGCATTTT. Its translation: CASSLSLGGNQPQHF.

The chain carries TRBV7-7 and TRBJ2-5; TRBD1 aligns across 10 bases. CDR1 and CDR2 from the germline V gene are SSHAT and FNYEAQ (reference sequence). The V segment lost 4 bases and the J segment 1 base; nucleotides outside the gene matches: 12. The CDR3 runs to 18 residues. The CDR3 DNA follows: TGTGCCAGCAGCTCCGGGACAGGGGTTTTGGGGTCCCAAGAGACCCAGTACTTC. The encoded protein is CASSSGTGVLGSQETQYF.

The V and J genes are TRBV7-9 and TRBJ1-4, with D perhaps TRBD1 (6 bases). CDR3 length: 17 residues. Trimming stripped 1 base from V and 5 bases from J, with 17 bases between. CDR1 and CDR2 (germline): SEHNR, FQNEAQ (reference sequence). The CDR3 DNA follows: TGTGCCAGCAGCTTAGAGGCACAGGGTACCTACAATGAAAAACTGTTTTTT. Its translation is CASSLEAQGTYNEKLFF.

This chain uses TRBV5-1 with TRBJ2-5; 8 bases are a match to TRBD2. There are 15 residues in the CDR3. Germline-derived CDR1 and CDR2 are SGHRS and YFSETQ. Germline trimming cut 5 bases from V and 0 bases from J; bases unmatched to any gene: 6. The CDR3 spells CASSRRGENQETQYF. CDR3 nucleotides: TGCGCCAGCAGTAGGCGGGGGGAGAACCAAGAGACCCAGTACTTC.